Below, 8 T cell receptor beta chains from the same sample are listed, as sequenced in a study of OX40 agonist ivuxolimab in advanced cancers. TCRdb keeps only in-frame clones here, not all; method: immunoSEQ multiplex PCR. This repertoire shows around 44,000 clones, more than 75% found once; its top ten account for 0.3% to 0.45%. The sequencing used CD4+ or CD8+ T cells sorted from blood, collected in a trial of the OX40 agonist ivuxolimab. These TCRs come from an adult with an advanced solid tumor such as melanoma, head and neck, liver or kidney cancer.

The chain joins TRBV11-2 to TRBJ1-2; unclear D gene. Trimming removed 6 bases at V and 5 bases at J, with 10 bases between. This CDR3 contains 12 residues. CDR1 SGHAT and CDR2 FQNNGV come from the germline V gene. CDR3 protein: CASSPESYGYTF. CDR3 coding DNA: TGTGCCAGCAGTCCCGAATCATATGGCTACACCTTC.

This clone was counted only a few times. The chain is built from TRBV19 and TRBJ1-2; D possibly corresponds to TRBD1 (6 bases). Germline V gene data show CDR1 as LNHDA and CDR2 as SQIVND (reference sequence). This CDR3 contains 15 residues. Trimming left V 0 bases short and J 4 bases short, with 12 bases between. In DNA, the CDR3 is TGTGCCAGTAGTATAGAAGCAGGGGAGACCTATGGCTACACCTTC. It is translated as CASSIEAGETYGYTF.

The gene calls are TRBV7-2 and TRBJ1-1; the match to TRBD1 covers 8 bases. The trim removed 3 bases at V and 4 bases at J, leaving 7 bases unmatched. The germline gives CDR1 SGHTA, CDR2 FQGNSA. The CDR3 is made up of 15 amino acids. The chain's CDR3 is CASSLRTGRTTEAFF. The CDR3 DNA follows: TGTGCCAGCAGCTTGCGGACAGGGAGGACCACTGAAGCTTTCTTT.

This CDR3 is CASSPRGDSNQPQHF. The DNA of the CDR3 is TGTGCCAGCAGCCCACGTGGGGACAGCAATCAGCCCCAGCATTTT. This chain joins TRBV7-9 and TRBJ1-5; a weak D match, TRBD1 (5 bases). Trimming stripped 5 bases from V and 1 base from J, with 12 bases between. This CDR3 has 15 amino acids. The germline CDR1 and CDR2 sequences are SEHNR and FQNEAQ (reference sequence).

CDR3: CASSYSGTTNEKLFF. The CDR3 DNA reads as TGTGCCAGCAGTTACTCAGGGACAACTAATGAAAAACTGTTTTTT. The gene calls are TRBV6-6 and TRBJ1-4; the D is unclear. Per the germline V gene, CDR1 is MNHNY and CDR2 is SVGAGI (reference sequence). V lost 0 bases and J lost 0, with 5 bases in between. CDR3 length: 15 amino acids.

This chain uses TRBV5-1 with TRBJ2-5; D gene ambiguous. Germline V gene sequence: CDR1 SGHRS, CDR2 YFSETQ. CDR3 length: 16 amino acids. Trimming removed 0 bases from V and 0 bases from J, with 12 bases in between. The CDR3 sequence is CASSLGASSNQETQYF. The CDR3 DNA is TGCGCCAGCAGCTTGGGGGCCAGCTCAAACCAAGAGACCCAGTACTTC.

The V call is TRBV21-1, the J call TRBJ2-7. TRBV21-1 is a known pseudogene. The CDR3 is made up of 10 amino acids. The CDR3 is CASSLGEQYF. CDR3 nucleotides: TGTGCCAGCAGTTTAGGAGAGCAGTACTTC.

With respect to this clone: The sample holds other DNA sequences that translate to the same CDR3. The chain is built from TRBV5-1 and TRBJ2-3, with D possibly called TRBD1 or TRBD2 (5 bases each). Germline loops: CDR1 SGHRS, CDR2 YFSETQ. V was cut by 0 bases and J by 1 base, with 9 bases left in between. There are 15 residues in the CDR3. The CDR3, as DNA: TGCGCCAGCAGCTTGGCCGGGGACGGCACAGATACGCAGTATTTT. Encoded protein: CASSLAGDGTDTQYF.